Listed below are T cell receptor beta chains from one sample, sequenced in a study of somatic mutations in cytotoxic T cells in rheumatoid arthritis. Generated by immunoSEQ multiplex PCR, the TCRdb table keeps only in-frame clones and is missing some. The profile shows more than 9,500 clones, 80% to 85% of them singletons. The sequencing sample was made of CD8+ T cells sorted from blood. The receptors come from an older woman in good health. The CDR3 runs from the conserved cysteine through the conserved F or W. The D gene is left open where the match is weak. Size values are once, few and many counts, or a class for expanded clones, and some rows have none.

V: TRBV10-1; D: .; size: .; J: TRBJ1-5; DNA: TGCGCCAGCAGGCGCAATCCGCAGCCCCAGCATTTT; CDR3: CASRRNPQPQHF
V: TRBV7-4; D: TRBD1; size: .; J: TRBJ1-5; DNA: TGTGCCAGCAGCGAACAGGGGGCTGGTAGCAATCAGCCCCAGCATTTT; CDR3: CASSEQGAGSNQPQHF
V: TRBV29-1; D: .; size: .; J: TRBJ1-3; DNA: TGCAGCGTTCAGGCCCCCCCGGGGACCATATATTTT; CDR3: CSVQAPPGTIYF
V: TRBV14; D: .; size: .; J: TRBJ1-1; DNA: TGTGCCAGCAGCCCCGTCGGGTGGACTGAAGCTTTCTTT; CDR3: CASSPVGWTEAFF
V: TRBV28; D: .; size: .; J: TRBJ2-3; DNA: TGTGCCAGCAGTCTAGACTCCTCCACAGATACGCAGTATTTT; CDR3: CASSLDSSTDTQYF
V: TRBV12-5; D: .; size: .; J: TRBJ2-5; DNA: TGTGCTACCACTGGCAGGGCCCAAGAGACCCAGTACTTC; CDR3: CATTGRAQETQYF
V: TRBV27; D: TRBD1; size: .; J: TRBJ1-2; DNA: TGTGCCAGCAGTGCACAGGGGAACTATGGCTACACCTTC; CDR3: CASSAQGNYGYTF
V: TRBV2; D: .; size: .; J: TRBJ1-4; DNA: TGTGCCAGCAGTCTAGGACAGCGCTTTAATGAAAAACTGTTTTTT; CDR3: CASSLGQRFNEKLFF
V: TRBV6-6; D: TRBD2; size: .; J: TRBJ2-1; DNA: TGTGCCAGCAGTTACTGGACTAGCGGGGGTGGGAATGAGCAGTTCTTC; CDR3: CASSYWTSGGGNEQFF
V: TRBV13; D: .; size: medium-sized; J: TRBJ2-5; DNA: TGTGCCAGCAGCTTAGGTGGCCTCCAAGAGACCCAGTACTTC; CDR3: CASSLGGLQETQYF
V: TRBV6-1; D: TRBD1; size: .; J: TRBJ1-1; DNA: TGTGCCAGCAGAATTCCCCGGACAGGGGACGAAGCTTTCTTT; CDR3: CASRIPRTGDEAFF
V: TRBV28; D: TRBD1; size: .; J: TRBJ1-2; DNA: TGTGCCAGCAGTTTATCACAGGGGAATGGCTACACCTTC; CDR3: CASSLSQGNGYTF
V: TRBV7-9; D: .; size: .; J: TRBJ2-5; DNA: TGTGCCAGCAGCTTAGCGGGGGCCGGAGAGACCCAGTACTTC; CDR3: CASSLAGAGETQYF
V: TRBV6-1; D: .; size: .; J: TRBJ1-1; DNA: TGTGCCAGCAGGTCCTCTGAAGCTTTCTTT; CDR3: CASRSSEAFF
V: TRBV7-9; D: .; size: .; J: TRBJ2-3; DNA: TGTGCCAGCAGCCCCCCCGGGACAATCACAGATACGCAGTATTTT; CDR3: CASSPPGTITDTQYF
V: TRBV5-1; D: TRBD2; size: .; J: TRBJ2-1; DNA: TGCGCCAGCAGCTTGACGGGGGGGCGATTTTTCGATGAGCAGTTCTTC; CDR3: CASSLTGGRFFDEQFF
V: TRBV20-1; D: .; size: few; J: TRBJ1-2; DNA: TGCAGTGCTAGACCGTCTTTCGGCTACACCTTC; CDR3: CSARPSFGYTF
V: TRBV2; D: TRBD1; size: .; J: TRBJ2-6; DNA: TGTGCCAGCCGTTTTGGGACAGCTTTCCTGACTTTC; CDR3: CASRFGTAFLTF
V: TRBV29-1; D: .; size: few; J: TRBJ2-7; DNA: TGCAGCGTTTTCACAGCCCAATCCACCTACGAGCAGTACTTC; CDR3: CSVFTAQSTYEQYF
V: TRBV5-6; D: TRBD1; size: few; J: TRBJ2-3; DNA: TGTGCCAGCACCTTTTACGACAGGGGGATATCCGGAGATACGCAGTATTTT; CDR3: CASTFYDRGISGDTQYF
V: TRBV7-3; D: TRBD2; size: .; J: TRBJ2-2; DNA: TGTGCCAGCAGCCCGACTAGCGGGGGGGACGGGGAGCTGTTTTTT; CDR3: CASSPTSGGDGELFF
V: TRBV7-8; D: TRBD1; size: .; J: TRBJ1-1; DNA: TGTGCCAGCAGCATTGACAGGGGGGAAGCTTTCTTT; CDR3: CASSIDRGEAFF
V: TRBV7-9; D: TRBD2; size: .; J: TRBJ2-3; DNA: TGTGCCAGCAGCTTAAGCGGGGGCAGCACAGATACGCAGTATTTT; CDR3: CASSLSGGSTDTQYF
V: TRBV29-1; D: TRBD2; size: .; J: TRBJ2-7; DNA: TGCAGCGTTTTTTTCCGAGGGACTAGCAAAAGGAGCTCCTACGAGCAGTACTTC; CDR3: CSVFFRGTSKRSSYEQYF
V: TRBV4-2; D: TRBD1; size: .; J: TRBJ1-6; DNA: TGTGCCAGCAGCCAGACCGGGACAGATTATAATTCACCCCTCCACTTT; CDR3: CASSQTGTDYNSPLHF
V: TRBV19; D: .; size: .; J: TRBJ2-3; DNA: TGTGCCAGTAGAACCCGGTTGAGGACACACACTAGCACAGATACGCAGTATTTT; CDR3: CASRTRLRTHTSTDTQYF
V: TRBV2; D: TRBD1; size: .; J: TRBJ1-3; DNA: TGTGCCAGCAGTGAGACCGGGACAGGATACTCTGGAAACACCATATATTTT; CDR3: CASSETGTGYSGNTIYF
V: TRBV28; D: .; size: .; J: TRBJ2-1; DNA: TGTGCCAGCAGTTTTCGCGGGTCCTACAATGAGCAGTTCTTC; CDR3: CASSFRGSYNEQFF
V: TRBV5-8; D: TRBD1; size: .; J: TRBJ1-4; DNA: TGTGCCAGCAGGCAGGACAGGGGGATGGATGAAAAACTGTTTTTT; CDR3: CASRQDRGMDEKLFF
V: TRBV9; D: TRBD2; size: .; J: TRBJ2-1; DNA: TGTGCCAGCAGCTATAGCGGGACCAATAACAATGAGCAGTTCTTC; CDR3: CASSYSGTNNNEQFF
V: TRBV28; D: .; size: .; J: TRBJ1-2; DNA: TGTGCCAGCAGTTTGGGGGGAGGAGGCTACACCTTC; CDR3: CASSLGGGGYTF
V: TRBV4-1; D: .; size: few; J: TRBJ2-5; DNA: TGTGCCAGCAGCCAAGGGCGGGATCAAGAGACCCAGTACTTC; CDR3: CASSQGRDQETQYF
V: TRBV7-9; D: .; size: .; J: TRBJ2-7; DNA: TGTGCCAGCAGCTTACCCTCCGGCTACGAGCAGTACTTC; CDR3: CASSLPSGYEQYF
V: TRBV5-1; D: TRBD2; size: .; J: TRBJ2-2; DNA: TGCGCCAGCAGCTTCGGCGGGACTACGAACACCGGGGAGCTGTTTTTT; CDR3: CASSFGGTTNTGELFF
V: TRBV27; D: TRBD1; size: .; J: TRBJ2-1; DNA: TGTGCCAGCAGTGGGACAGGGCGTGAGCAGTTCTTC; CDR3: CASSGTGREQFF
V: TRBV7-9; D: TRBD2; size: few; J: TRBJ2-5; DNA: TGTGCCAGCAGCTTATATTCAGGGGTGCTAGCGGGGGCCCGAGAGACCCAGTACTTC; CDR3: CASSLYSGVLAGARETQYF
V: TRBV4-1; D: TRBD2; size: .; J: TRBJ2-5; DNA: TGCGCCAGCAGCGGGGGGGATTTTATGGAGACCCAGTACTTC; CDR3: CASSGGDFMETQYF
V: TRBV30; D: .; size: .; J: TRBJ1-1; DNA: TGTGCTCTTTTGGGCGGGGGAGTTGTCTCTGAAGCTTTCTTT; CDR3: CALLGGGVVSEAFF
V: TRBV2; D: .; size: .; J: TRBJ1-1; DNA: TGTGCCAGCAGGGATGGTGGGGGCGCCCAGGTGAACACTGAAGCTTTCTTT; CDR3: CASRDGGGAQVNTEAFF
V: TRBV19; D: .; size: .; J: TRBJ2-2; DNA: TGTGCCAGTAGTATGGAACAGGGATTCGGGGAGCTGTTTTTT; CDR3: CASSMEQGFGELFF
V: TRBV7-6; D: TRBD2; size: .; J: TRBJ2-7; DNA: TGTGCCAGCAGCTTAGTGGTAGCGGGGGGCTACGAGCAGTACTTC; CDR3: CASSLVVAGGYEQYF
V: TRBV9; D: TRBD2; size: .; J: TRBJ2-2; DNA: TGTGCCAGCAGCCTAATACCTAGCGGGGTAAGGAACACCGGGGAGCTGTTTTTT; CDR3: CASSLIPSGVRNTGELFF
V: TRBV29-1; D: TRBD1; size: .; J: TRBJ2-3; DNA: TGCAGCGTTGAAGAACTGGTGACAGGGGGTTTGACAGATACGCAGTATTTT; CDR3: CSVEELVTGGLTDTQYF
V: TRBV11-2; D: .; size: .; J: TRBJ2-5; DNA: TGTGCCAGCAGCTTAGGAGGGTCACTCGAGACCCAGTACTTC; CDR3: CASSLGGSLETQYF
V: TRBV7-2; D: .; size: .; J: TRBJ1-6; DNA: TGTGCCAGCAGCCCCTCGGGGGGATATAATTCACCCCTCCACTTT; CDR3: CASSPSGGYNSPLHF
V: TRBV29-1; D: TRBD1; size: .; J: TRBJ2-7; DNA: TGCAGCGTTGAAGTCCCCCAGACAGGGGCGACCTACGAGCAGTACTTC; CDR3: CSVEVPQTGATYEQYF
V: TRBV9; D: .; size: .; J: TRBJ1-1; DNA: TGTGCCAGCAGCGAAGGGAGCTTGAACACTGAAGCTTTCTTT; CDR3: CASSEGSLNTEAFF
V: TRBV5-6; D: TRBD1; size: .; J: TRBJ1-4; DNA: TGTGCCAGCAGCTCCGGACAGGCTGAAAAACTGTTTTTT; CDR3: CASSSGQAEKLFF
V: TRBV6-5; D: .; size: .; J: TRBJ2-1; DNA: TGTGCCAGCAGTTACTCGAGGGTAAATGAGCAGTTCTTC; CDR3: CASSYSRVNEQFF
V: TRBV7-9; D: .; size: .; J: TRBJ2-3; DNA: TGTGCCAGCAGCTTAGTAAGCGCCGCTGCGGATACGCAGTATTTT; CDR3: CASSLVSAAADTQYF
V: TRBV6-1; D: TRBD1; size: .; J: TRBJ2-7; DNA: TGTGCCAGCAGTGAAGGACAGGGTAGCTCCTACGAGCAGTACTTC; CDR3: CASSEGQGSSYEQYF
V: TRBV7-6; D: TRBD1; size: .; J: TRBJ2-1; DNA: TGTGCCAGCAGCTACTTGGGGGGACAGGGGGATGAGCAGTTCTTC; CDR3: CASSYLGGQGDEQFF
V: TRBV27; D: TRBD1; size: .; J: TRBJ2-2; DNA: TGTGCCAGCAGACCGGACAGGGACACCGGGGAGCTGTTTTTT; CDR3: CASRPDRDTGELFF
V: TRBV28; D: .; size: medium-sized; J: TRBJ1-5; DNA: TGTGCCAGCAGGAGTTATAGCAATCAGCCCCAGCATTTT; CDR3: CASRSYSNQPQHF
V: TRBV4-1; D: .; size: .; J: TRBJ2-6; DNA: TGCGCCAGCAGCCAAGATTCAGGGGACTCTGGGGCCAACGTCCTGACTTTC; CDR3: CASSQDSGDSGANVLTF
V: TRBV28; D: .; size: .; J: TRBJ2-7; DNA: TGTGCCAGCAGAAGCCGGGACAACTCCTACGAGCAGTACTTC; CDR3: CASRSRDNSYEQYF
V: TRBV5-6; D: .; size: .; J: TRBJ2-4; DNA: TGTGCCAGCAGCTTGGCAGGGGAAAACATTCAGTACTTC; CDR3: CASSLAGENIQYF